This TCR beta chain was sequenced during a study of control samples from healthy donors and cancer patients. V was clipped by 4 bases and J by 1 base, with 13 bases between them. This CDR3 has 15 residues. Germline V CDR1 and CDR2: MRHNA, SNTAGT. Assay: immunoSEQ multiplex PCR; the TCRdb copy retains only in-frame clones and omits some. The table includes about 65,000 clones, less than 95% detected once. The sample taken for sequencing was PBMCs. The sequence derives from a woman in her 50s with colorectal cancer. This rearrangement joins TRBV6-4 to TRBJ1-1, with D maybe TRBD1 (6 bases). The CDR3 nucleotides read TGTGCCAGCAGTGCTTCAGGGGCGGGGAACACTGAAGCTTTCTTT. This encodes CASSASGAGNTEAFF.